Listed here are 8 T cell receptor beta chains from one sample, sequenced in a study of cytomegalovirus exposure and HLA in healthy donors (TCRdb year 2017). The receptor library was made with the immunoSEQ multiplex PCR assay. TCRdb holds this immuneACCESS table with in-frame rearrangements only. Some clones are missing; in checked studies, unresolved V genes explain under half, and the rest has no known cause. This sample has approximately 220,000 clones in its table, and around nine tenths of those were observed once. The ten largest clonotypes hold about 0.95% of the sample. Sequencing input: PBMCs. The receptor set was obtained from a woman between 18 and 30 years old in good health and CMV-seronegative.

V is TRBV7-2 and J is TRBJ2-7; possible D gene TRBD2, 5 bases. This CDR3 spans 12 amino acids. The V end lost 5 bases, the J end lost 9 bases, and 14 bases lay between the germline ends. Germline V gene lookup returns CDR1 SGHTA and CDR2 FQGNSA. CDR3 bases: TGTGCCAGCAGCAAAACTGGCCGGGGGCAGTACTTC. This gives the protein CASSKTGRGQYF.

This sequence joins TRBV5-1 and TRBJ1-6, with D uncertain. CDR1 is SGHRS, CDR2 YFSETQ, per germline. The V and J ends lost 1 base and 5 bases respectively, with 10 bases between them. CDR3 length: 15 amino acids. CDR3 region: CASSLYGVDNSPLHF. The CDR3 DNA sequence: TGCGCCAGCAGCTTGTACGGAGTCGATAATTCACCCCTCCACTTT. Complete variable domain (other parts from reference TRBV5-1 and TRBJ1-6): KAGVTQTPRYLIKTRGQQVTLSCSPISGHRSVSWYQQTPGQGLQFLFEYFSETQRNKGNFPGRFSGRQFSNSRSEMNVSTLELGDSALYLCASSLYGVDNSPLHFGNGTRLTVT.

The chain couples TRBV11-2 to TRBJ2-1; 7 bases line up with TRBD2. Trimming at V came to 5 bases and at J to 6 bases, leaving 13 bases not matched to a gene. The germline CDR1 and CDR2 sequences are SGHAT and FQNNGV. The CDR3 is 16 residues long. The CDR3 coding sequence is TGTGCCAGCAGCCCGACTAGCAGACCACTTCGCAATGAGCAGTTCTTC. Protein product: CASSPTSRPLRNEQFF.

The chain joins TRBV23-1 to TRBJ1-5; TRBD1 matches at 8 bases. TRBV23-1 is filed as an ORF, its function uncertain. Trimming removed 6 bases from V and 0 bases from J; junction bases left unmatched: 10. This CDR3 comprises 17 residues. The CDR3 DNA reads as TGCGCCAGCAGCTCGACAGGGGCCTGTTTTAGCAATCAGCCCCAGCATTTT. It codes for CASSSTGACFSNQPQHF.

The chain joins TRBV5-4 to TRBJ2-7, with 11 positions matching TRBD2. The CDR3 is 17 amino acids. J gave up 6 bases and V 2 bases, and 13 bases lay outside the gene matches. Germline V gene lookup returns CDR1 SGHNT and CDR2 YYREEE (reference sequence). CDR3: CASSLEIAGGPGAEQYF. CDR3 nucleotides: TGTGCCAGCAGCTTAGAAATAGCGGGAGGGCCGGGGGCCGAGCAGTACTTC. The whole variable domain, filled in from reference TRBV5-4 and TRBJ2-7, reads ETGVTQSPTHLIKTRGQQVTLRCSSQSGHNTVSWYQQALGQGPQFIFQYYREEENGRGNFPPRFSGLQFPNYSSELNVNALELDDSALYLCASSLEIAGGPGAEQYFGPGTRLTVT.

This chain links TRBV5-1 with TRBJ2-7, with 8 nucleotides matching TRBD2. With 1 base clipped from V and 5 bases from J, the junction kept 20 bases outside the gene matches. Germline CDR1 reads SGHRS; CDR2 reads YFSETQ. The CDR3 totals 19 residues. The CDR3 nucleotides read TGCGCCAGCAGCTTGTGGCCCTACTCATGGGAAGCGGGAGTTCACGAGCAGTACTTC. Translating it yields CASSLWPYSWEAGVHEQYF.

The rearrangement links TRBV5-4 to TRBJ1-1; 7 positions agree with TRBD1. From germline, CDR1 is SGHNT and CDR2 YYREEE (reference sequence). Trimming at V came to 0 bases and at J to 3 bases, leaving 14 bases not matched to a gene. The CDR3 has 18 residues. The CDR3 spells CASSLAGWGQRIYTEAFF. In DNA, the CDR3 is TGTGCCAGCAGCTTGGCCGGTTGGGGACAGAGGATTTACACTGAAGCTTTCTTT.

The V gene is TRBV7-8, the J gene TRBJ1-1, with a tentative D call TRBD1 (5 bases). Germline CDR1 and CDR2: SGHVS and FQNEAQ. The CDR3 has 15 amino acids. The V gene lost 1 base and the J gene lost 5 bases, with 14 bases spanning the gap. The CDR3 region has the DNA TGTGCCAGCAGCTTAGGTAGGGGTCGGGGGACTGAAGCTTTCTTT. It is translated as CASSLGRGRGTEAFF. The variable domain in full, completed from reference TRBV7-8 and TRBJ1-1, reads GAGVSQSPRYKVAKRGQDVALRCDPISGHVSLFWYQQALGQGPEFLTYFQNEAQLDKSGLPSDRFFAERPEGSVSTLKIQRTQQEDSAVYLCASSLGRGRGTEAFFGQGTRLTVV.